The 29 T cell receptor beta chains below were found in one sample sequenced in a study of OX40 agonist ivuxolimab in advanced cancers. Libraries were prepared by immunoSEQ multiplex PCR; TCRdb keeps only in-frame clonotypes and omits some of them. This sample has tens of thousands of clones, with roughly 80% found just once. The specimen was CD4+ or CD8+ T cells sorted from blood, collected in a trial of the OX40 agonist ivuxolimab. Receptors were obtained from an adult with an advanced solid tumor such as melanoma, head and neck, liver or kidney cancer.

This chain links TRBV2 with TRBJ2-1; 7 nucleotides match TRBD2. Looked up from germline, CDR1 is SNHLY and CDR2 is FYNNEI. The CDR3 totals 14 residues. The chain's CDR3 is CARAGSSGWNEQFF. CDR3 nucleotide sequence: TGTGCTCGAGCGGGGAGTAGCGGGTGGAATGAGCAGTTCTTC.

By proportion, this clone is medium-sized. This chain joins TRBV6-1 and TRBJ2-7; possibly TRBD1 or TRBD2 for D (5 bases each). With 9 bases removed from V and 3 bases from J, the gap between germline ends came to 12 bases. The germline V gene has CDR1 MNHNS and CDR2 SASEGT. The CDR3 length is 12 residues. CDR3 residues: CASRGLFYEQYF. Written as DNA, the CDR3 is TGTGCCAGTCGGGGCCTGTTCTACGAGCAGTACTTC.

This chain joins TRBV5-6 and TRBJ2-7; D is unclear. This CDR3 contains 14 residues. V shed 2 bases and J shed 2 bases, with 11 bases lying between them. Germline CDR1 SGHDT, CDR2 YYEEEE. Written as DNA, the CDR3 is TGTGCCAGCAGCTTCAGCCAGGCCACCTACGAGCAGTACTTC. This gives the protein CASSFSQATYEQYF.

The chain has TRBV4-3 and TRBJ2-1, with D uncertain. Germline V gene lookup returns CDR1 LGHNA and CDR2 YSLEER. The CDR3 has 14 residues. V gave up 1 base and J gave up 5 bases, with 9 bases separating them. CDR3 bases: TGCGCCAGCAGCCAAGTGCTCCCAGACAATGAGCAGTTCTTC. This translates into CASSQVLPDNEQFF.

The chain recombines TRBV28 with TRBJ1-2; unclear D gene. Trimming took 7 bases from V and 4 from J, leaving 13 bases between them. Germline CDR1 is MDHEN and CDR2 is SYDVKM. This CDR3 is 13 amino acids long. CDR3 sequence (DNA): TGTGCCAGCACCCAGGCGCCCTTCTATGGCTACACCTTC. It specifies CASTQAPFYGYTF.

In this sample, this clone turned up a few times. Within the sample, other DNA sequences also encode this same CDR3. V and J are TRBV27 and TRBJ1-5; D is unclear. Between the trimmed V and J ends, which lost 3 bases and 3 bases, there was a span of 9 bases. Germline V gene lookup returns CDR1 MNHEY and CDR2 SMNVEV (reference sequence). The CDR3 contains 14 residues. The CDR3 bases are TGTGCCAGCAGTTTCGGTAGAAACAATCAGCCCCAGCATTTT. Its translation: CASSFGRNNQPQHF.

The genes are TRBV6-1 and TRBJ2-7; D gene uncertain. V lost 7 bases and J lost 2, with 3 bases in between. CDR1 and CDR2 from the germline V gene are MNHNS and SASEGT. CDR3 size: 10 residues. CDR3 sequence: CASMAYEQYF. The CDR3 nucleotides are TGTGCCAGCATGGCCTACGAGCAGTACTTC.

DNA for the CDR3: TGCGCCAGCAGCCAAGGCTTCGGACAGGGGGCGGATGAGCAGTTCTTC. Translating it yields CASSQGFGQGADEQFF. The gene calls are TRBV4-3 and TRBJ2-1; 11 positions match TRBD1. There are 16 residues in the CDR3. The J segment lost 8 bases and the V segment lost 1 base, leaving 7 bases of the junction unmatched. CDR1 LGHNA and CDR2 YSLEER come from the germline V gene.

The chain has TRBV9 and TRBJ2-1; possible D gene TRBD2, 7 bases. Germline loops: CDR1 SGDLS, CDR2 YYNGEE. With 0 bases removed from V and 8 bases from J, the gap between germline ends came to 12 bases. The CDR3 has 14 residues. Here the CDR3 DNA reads TGTGCCAGCAGCGTAGTAAGGGGGGGTCATGAGCAGTTCTTC. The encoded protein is CASSVVRGGHEQFF.

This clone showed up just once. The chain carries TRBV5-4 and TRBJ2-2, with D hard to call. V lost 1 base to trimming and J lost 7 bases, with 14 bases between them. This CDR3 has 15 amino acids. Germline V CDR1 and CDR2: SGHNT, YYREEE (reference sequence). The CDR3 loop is CASSLRMIRDGELFF. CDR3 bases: TGTGCCAGCAGCTTGCGGATGATAAGAGACGGGGAGCTGTTTTTT.

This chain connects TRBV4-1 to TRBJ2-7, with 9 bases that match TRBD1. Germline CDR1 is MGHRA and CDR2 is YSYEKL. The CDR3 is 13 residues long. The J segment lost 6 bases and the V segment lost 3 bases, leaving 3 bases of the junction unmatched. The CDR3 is CASSHTGGAEQYF. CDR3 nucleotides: TGCGCCAGCAGCCACACAGGGGGCGCCGAGCAGTACTTC.

For the CDR3, the DNA is TGTGCCAGCAGCTTATGGGACAGCATCTATGGCTACACCTTC. This sequence encodes CASSLWDSIYGYTF. The V call is TRBV11-2, the J call TRBJ1-2; TRBD1 aligns across 7 bases. V lost 2 bases and J lost 4; bases outside the gene matches: 4. From germline, CDR1 is SGHAT and CDR2 FQNNGV. The CDR3 is 14 amino acids. The full variable domain, completed using reference TRBV11-2 and TRBJ1-2, is EAGVAQSPRYKIIEKRQSVAFWCNPISGHATLYWYQQILGQGPKLLIQFQNNGVVDDSQLPKDRFSAERLKGVDSTLKIQPAKLEDSAVYLCASSLWDSIYGYTFGSGTRLTVV.

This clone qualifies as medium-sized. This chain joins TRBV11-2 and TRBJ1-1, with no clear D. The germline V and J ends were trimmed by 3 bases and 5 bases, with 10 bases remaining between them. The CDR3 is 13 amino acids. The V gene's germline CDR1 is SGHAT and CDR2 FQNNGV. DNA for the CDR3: TGTGCCAGCAGCTTGGGATTGGGAACTGAAGCTTTCTTT. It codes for CASSLGLGTEAFF.

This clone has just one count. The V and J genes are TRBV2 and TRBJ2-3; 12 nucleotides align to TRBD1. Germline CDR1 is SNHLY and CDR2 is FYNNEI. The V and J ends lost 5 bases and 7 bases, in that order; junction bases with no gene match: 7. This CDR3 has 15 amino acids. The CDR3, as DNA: TGTGCCAGCAGTAACCCGGGACAGGGGGCTTATACGCAGTATTTT. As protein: CASSNPGQGAYTQYF.

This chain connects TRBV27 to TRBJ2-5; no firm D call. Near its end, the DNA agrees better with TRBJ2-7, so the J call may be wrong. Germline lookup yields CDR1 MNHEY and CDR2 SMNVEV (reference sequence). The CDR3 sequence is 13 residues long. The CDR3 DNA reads TGTGCCAGCAGCCCCGGACCGACCTACGAGCAGTACTTC. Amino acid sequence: CASSPGPTYEQYF.

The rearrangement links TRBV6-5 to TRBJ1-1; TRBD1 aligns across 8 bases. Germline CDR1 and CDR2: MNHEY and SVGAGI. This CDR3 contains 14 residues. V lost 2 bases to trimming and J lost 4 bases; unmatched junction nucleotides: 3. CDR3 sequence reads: CASSYPGGGTEAFF. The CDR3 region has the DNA TGTGCCAGCAGTTACCCAGGGGGCGGCACTGAAGCTTTCTTT.

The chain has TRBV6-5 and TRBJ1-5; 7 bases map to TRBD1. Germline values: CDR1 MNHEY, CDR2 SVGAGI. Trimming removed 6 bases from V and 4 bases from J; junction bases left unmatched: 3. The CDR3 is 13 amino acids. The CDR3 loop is CASSSTGNQPQHF. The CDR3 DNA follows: TGTGCCAGCAGCTCGACAGGGAATCAGCCCCAGCATTTT.

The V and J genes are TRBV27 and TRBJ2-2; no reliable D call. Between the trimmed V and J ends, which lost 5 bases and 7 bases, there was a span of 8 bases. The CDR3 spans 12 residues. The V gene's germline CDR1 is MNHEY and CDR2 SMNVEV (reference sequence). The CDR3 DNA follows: TGTGCCAGCAGTCTTTTGGTCGGGGAGCTGTTTTTT. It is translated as CASSLLVGELFF.

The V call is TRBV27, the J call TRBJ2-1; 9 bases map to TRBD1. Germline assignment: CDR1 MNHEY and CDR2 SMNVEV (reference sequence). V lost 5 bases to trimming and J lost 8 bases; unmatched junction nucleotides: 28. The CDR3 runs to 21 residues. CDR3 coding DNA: TGTGCCAGCAGTCCCCCCCCGAGAACCCGGGACAGGGAAAGGGACATCGATGAGCAGTTCTTC. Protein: CASSPPPRTRDRERDIDEQFF.

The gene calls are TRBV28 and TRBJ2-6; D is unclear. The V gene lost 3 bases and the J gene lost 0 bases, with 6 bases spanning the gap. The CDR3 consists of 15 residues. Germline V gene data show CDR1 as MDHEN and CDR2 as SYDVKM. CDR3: CASSFYDSGANVLTF. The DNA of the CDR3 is TGTGCCAGCAGTTTTTACGACTCTGGGGCCAACGTCCTGACTTTC.

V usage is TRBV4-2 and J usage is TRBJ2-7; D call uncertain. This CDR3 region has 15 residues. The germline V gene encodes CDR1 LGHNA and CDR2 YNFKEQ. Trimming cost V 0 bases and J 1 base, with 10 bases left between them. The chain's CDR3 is CASSQEWQNSYEQYF. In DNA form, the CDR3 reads TGTGCCAGCAGCCAAGAATGGCAGAATTCCTACGAGCAGTACTTC.

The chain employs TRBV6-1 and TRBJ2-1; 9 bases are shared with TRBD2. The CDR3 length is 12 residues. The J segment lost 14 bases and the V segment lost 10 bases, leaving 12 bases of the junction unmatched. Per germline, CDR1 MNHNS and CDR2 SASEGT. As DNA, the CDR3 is TGTGCCATCCTCATTAGCGGGAGTTGGGAGTTCTTC. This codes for CAILISGSWEFF.

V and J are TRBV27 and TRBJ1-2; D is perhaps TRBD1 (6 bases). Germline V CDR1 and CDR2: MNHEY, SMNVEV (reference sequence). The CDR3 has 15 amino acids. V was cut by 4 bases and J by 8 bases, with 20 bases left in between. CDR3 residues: CASSSLLGGADGYTF. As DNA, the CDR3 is TGTGCCAGCAGTTCCCTGCTCGGGGGGGCAGACGGCTACACCTTC.

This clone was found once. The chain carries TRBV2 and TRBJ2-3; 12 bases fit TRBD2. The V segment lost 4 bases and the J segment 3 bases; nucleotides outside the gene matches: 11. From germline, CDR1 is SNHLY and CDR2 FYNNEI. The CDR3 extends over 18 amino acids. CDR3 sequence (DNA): TGTGCCAGCAGTGCTATTGGGCTAGCGGGAGGGCCGACAGATACGCAGTATTTT. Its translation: CASSAIGLAGGPTDTQYF.

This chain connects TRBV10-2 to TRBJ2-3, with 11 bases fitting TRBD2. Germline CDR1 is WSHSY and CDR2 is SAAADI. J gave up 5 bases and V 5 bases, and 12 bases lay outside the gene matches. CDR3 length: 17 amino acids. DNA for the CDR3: TGCGCCAGCAGTCTTTCCATAGCGGGAGGGCAAGGAGATACGCAGTATTTT. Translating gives CASSLSIAGGQGDTQYF.

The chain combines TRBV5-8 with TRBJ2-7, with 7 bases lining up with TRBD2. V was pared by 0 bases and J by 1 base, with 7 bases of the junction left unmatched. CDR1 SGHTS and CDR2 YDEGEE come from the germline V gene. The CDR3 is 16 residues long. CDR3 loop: CASSLGEGLRSYEQYF. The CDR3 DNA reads TGTGCCAGCAGCTTGGGGGAGGGCCTTCGTTCCTACGAGCAGTACTTC.

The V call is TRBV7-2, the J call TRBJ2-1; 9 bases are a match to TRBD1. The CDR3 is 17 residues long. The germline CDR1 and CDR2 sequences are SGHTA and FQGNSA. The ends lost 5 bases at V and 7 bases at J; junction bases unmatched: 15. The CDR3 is CASSIMIGTGLRNEQFF. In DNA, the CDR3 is TGTGCCAGCAGCATAATGATTGGGACAGGGTTAAGAAATGAGCAGTTCTTC.

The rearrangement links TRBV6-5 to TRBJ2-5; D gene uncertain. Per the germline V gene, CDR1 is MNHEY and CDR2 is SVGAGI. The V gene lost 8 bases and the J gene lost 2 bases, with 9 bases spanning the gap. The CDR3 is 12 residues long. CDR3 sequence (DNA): TGTGCCAGCGGTATACTACAAGAGACCCAGTACTTC. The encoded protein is CASGILQETQYF.

The CDR3 protein is CATSRAGEETQYF. In DNA, the CDR3 is TGTGCCACCAGCAGGGCAGGGGAAGAGACCCAGTACTTC. The gene calls are TRBV15 and TRBJ2-5, with a weak D call TRBD1 (6 bases). The CDR3 contains 13 residues. Per germline, CDR1 LNHNV and CDR2 YYDKDF (reference sequence). V gave up 3 bases and J gave up 3 bases, with 8 bases separating them. Together with reference TRBV15 and TRBJ2-5, the CDR3 gives the full variable domain: DAMVIQNPRYQVTQFGKPVTLSCSQTLNHNVMYWYQQKSSQAPKLLFHYYDKDFNNEADTPDNFQSRRPNTSFCFLDIRSPGLGDTAMYLCATSRAGEETQYFGPGTRLLVL.